The clone carrying this TCR beta chain appeared once. The method was immunoSEQ multiplex PCR; TCRdb's version includes in-frame clones alone and lacks a portion of them. The table shows more than 300,000 clones, with 75% to 90% occurring only once. The data stem from a study of Ad26.COV2.S vaccination and SARS-CoV-2 variants. Study details: It was the COV1001 Ad26.COV2.S trial arm that included the donor. The study gave Ad26.COV2.S intramuscularly, once or twice 56 days apart.

This sample's treatment: around 19 received Ad26.COV2.S at low or high dose, single or two shots; several received placebo; per-sample allocation not given. Day 63 after the first vaccine or placebo injection was the time point for sampling. Within Boston, the person who donated was an adult of 18-55 years. The vaccine antigen was prefusion-stabilized Wuhan SARS-CoV-2 spike. Per germline, CDR1 SGHTA and CDR2 FQGNSA. This CDR3 is built from 16 residues. Trimming cost V 5 bases and J 0 bases, with 13 bases left between them. Sequencing was performed on peripheral blood, taken in a trial of Ad26.COV2.S vaccine versus placebo. The chain combines TRBV7-2 with TRBJ2-2, with D unclear. The receptor's source is a person aged 18-60 years who received the Ad26.COV2.S COVID-19 vaccine or a placebo. CDR3 bases: TGTGCCAGCAGCCCAGGCTTAGGAGCGAACACCGGGGAGCTGTTTTTT. It yields the protein CASSPGLGANTGELFF.